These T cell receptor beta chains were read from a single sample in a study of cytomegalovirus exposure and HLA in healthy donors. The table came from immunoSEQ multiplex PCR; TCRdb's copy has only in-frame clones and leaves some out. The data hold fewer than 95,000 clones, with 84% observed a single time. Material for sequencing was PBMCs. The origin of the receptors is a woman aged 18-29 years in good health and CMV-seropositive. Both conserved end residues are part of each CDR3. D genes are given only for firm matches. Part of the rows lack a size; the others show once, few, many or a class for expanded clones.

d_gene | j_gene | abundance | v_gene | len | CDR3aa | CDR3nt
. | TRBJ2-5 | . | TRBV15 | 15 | CATSRDLQLWETQYF | TGTGCCACCAGCAGAGATCTACAGTTGTGGGAGACCCAGTACTTC
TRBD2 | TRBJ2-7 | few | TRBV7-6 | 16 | CASSLGPSGGAYEQYF | TGTGCCAGCAGCTTAGGTCCTAGCGGGGGGGCCTACGAGCAGTACTTC
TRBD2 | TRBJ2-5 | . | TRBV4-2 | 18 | CASSQGLAGGIEQETQYF | TGTGCCAGCAGCCAAGGACTAGCGGGGGGGATAGAACAAGAGACCCAGTACTTC
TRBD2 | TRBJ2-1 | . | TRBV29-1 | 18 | CSVEIVASRTSGYNEQFF | TGCAGCGTTGAAATCGTGGCGTCACGGACTAGCGGTTACAATGAGCAGTTCTTC
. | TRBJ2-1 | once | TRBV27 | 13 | CASSLGGANEQFF | TGTGCCAGCAGTTTAGGGGGGGCCAATGAGCAGTTCTTC
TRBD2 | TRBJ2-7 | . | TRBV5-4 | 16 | CASSFTSGGDPYEQYF | TGTGCCAGCAGCTTCACTAGCGGGGGGGACCCCTACGAGCAGTACTTC
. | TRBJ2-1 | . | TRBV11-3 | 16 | CASSLDLRFSYNEQFF | TGTGCCAGCAGCTTAGATCTGAGGTTCTCCTACAATGAGCAGTTCTTC
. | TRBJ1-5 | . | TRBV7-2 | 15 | CASSLRQGNDQPQHF | TGTGCCAGCAGCTTAAGGCAGGGGAATGATCAGCCCCAGCATTTT
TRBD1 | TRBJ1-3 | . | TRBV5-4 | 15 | CASSLDRGPGNTIYF | TGTGCCAGCAGCTTGGACAGGGGGCCTGGAAACACCATATATTTT
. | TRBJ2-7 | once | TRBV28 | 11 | CASSPAYEQYF | TGTGCCAGCAGTCCTGCCTACGAGCAGTACTTC
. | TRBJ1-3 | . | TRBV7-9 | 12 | CARGVSGNTIYF | TGTGCCAGGGGAGTCTCTGGAAACACCATATATTTT
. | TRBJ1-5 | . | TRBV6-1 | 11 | CASSEVESQHF | TGTGCCAGCAGTGAAGTAGAGTCCCAGCATTTT
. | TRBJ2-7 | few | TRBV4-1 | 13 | CASSGQASYEQYF | TGCGCCAGCAGCGGTCAGGCTTCCTACGAGCAGTACTTC
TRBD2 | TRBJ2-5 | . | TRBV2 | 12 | CASLAGGETQYF | TGTGCCAGTTTAGCGGGGGGGGAGACCCAGTACTTC
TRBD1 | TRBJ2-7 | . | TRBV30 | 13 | CAWRQGPTYEQYF | TGTGCCTGGAGACAGGGGCCTACCTACGAGCAGTACTTC
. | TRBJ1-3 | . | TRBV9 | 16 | CASSVAGAYSGNTIYF | TGTGCCAGCAGCGTAGCAGGCGCATACTCTGGAAACACCATATATTTT
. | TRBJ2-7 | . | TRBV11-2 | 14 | CASSLGRGVGEQYF | TGTGCCAGCAGCTTAGGTCGCGGGGTCGGGGAGCAGTACTTC
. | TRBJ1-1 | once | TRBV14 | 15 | CASSQEGGISTEAFF | TGTGCCAGCAGCCAAGAAGGCGGAATCTCGACTGAAGCTTTCTTT
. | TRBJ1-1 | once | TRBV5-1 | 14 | CASSQGGVNTEAFF | TGCGCCAGCAGCCAGGGCGGGGTGAACACTGAAGCTTTCTTT
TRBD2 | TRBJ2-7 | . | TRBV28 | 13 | CATASGGDYEQYF | TGTGCCACCGCTAGCGGGGGCGATTACGAGCAGTACTTC
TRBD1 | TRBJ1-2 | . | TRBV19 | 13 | CASSPGQNYGYTF | TGTGCCAGTAGTCCGGGACAGAACTATGGCTACACCTTC
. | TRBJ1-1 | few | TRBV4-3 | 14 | CASSRSSGDTEAFF | TGCGCCAGCAGCCGGTCTTCGGGGGACACTGAAGCTTTCTTT
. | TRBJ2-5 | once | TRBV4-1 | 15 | CASSQAGFGLETQYF | TGCGCCAGCAGCCAAGCAGGCTTTGGATTAGAGACCCAGTACTTC
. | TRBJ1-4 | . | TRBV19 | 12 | CASSMPGEKLFF | TGTGCCAGTAGTATGCCAGGGGAAAAACTGTTTTTT
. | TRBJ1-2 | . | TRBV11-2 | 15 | CASSLARGIGYGYTF | TGTGCCAGCAGCTTAGCAAGGGGTATAGGCTATGGCTACACCTTC
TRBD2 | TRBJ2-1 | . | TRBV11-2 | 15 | CASSRPGLAGGRRFF | TGTGCCAGCAGCCGACCGGGACTAGCGGGGGGGCGACGGTTCTTC
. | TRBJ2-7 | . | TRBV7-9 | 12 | CASSAEGGEQYF | TGTGCCAGCAGCGCGGAGGGTGGGGAGCAGTACTTC
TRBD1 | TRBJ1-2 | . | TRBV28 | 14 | CASSPYRGIYGYTF | TGTGCCAGCAGTCCATACAGGGGTATCTATGGCTACACCTTC
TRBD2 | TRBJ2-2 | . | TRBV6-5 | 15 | CASSYEAGGYGELFF | TGTGCCAGCAGTTACGAAGCGGGGGGGTACGGGGAGCTGTTTTTT
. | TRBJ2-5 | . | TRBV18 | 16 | CASSLSDPIGVETQYF | TGTGCCAGCTCCCTCAGCGACCCCATAGGCGTGGAGACCCAGTACTTC
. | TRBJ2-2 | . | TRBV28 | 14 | CASAGTLNTGELFF | TGTGCCAGCGCCGGGACACTGAACACCGGGGAGCTGTTTTTT